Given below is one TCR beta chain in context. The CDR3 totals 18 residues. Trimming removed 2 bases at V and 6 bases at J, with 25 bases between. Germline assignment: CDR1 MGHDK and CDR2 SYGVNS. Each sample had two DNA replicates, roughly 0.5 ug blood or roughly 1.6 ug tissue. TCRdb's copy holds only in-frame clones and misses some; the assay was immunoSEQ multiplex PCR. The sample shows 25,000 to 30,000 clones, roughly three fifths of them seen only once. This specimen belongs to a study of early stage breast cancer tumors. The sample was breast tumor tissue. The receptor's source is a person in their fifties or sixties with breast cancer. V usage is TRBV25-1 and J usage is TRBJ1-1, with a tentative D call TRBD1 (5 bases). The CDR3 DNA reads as TGTGCCAGCAGTGAAGCGGAAGCTAAGGGGAATTTGGGTGCTGAAGCTTTCTTT. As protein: CASSEAEAKGNLGAEAFF.